Listed here is a single TCR beta chain. Which antigen it targets is not known. Per-base qualities were not stored, and no clone one base away is much larger. Unmatched junction bases come to 6, with V trimmed by 2 bases and J by 5 bases. For CDR1 and CDR2, the germline V gene lists MNHEY and SVGAGI. From cysteine to phenylalanine, the CDR3 is 14 amino acids long. Only the CDR3 region is kept as DNA, spanning 42 bases read in frame from base 1. This record comes from a study of hypomethylating agent response in myelodysplastic syndrome (dated by TCRdb to the early 2020s). Looking at the study overall: The hypomethylating agents azacitidine (about 70% of the 11) or decitabine (3 of 11) were used to treat the patients. Response was defined as complete response or hematologic improvement, and patients who met neither criterion were classified as non-responders. The cohort was composed of fewer than 10 male and 2 female myelodysplastic syndrome patients. Patients had a mean age of about 76 +/- 6.4 years, and a diploid cytogenetic profile was the most common. About 6 patients responded with complete response or hematologic improvement, and five patients were non-responders. TET2 was the most frequent mutation, present in 5 of 11 patients.

Library preparation employed the immunoSEQ multiplex PCR assay. Survey resolution was used, with two replicates of approximately 200 ng each, totaling roughly 400 ng of DNA per sample. Rearranged TCRB sequences in genomic DNA were detected with the hsTCRB kit, which uses multiplex PCR primers directed at V and J genes. The CDR3 region was amplified in a first PCR of approximately 33 cycles using the QIAGEN Multiplex PCR Kit. A second PCR of roughly 8 cycles attached sample barcodes and Illumina adapters to each replicate. Pooled libraries were quantified with a QuantStudio 6 and the KAPA library quantification kit. About 16 pM of pooled libraries went onto an Illumina MiSeq for sequencing, using single-end reads of 156 cycles plus an index read of 15 cycles. The published analysis was carried out like this. Of 150,000 or so unique clonotypes, roughly 1.5% were flagged by VDJdb annotation as previously reported viral-epitope-specific clonotypes. Raw reads were processed into normalized, annotated TCRB repertoires with the immunoSEQ Data Assistant and immunoSEQ Analyzer. Clonotype analysis used the immunarch R package version 0.6.5 and BioAnalyzer. Every repertoire was downsampled to the clone count of the smallest repertoire before richness was estimated. Fisher's exact tests classified clonotypes as expanded, contracted or novel, with novel meaning zero frequency before treatment. Significantly changed CDR3 beta sequences were clustered with GLIPH2 at simulation_depth=1000 and kmer_min_depth=3, and CDR3s shorter than five residues were left out. TCRdb holds this immuneACCESS table with in-frame rearrangements only. Some clones are missing; in checked studies, unresolved V genes explain under half, and the rest has no known cause. The V and J calls and clone size come from that table; D and trimming were worked out from the DNA. This sample is represented by fewer than 3,500 clones; roughly 80% of them were singletons. Approximately 27% of the sample lies in the top ten.

Paper-wide results and their limitations: Healthy control donors were not age-matched to MDS patients, which could have impacted the MDS versus healthy comparison. Richness, rarefaction diversity and clonality did not change significantly after hypomethylating agent treatment, across all patients or within response groups. Only about a dozen patients were analyzed, making the cohort small. Whether the shared GLIPH2 clusters possibly recognize novel MDS antigens was not confirmed and still needs to be tested experimentally. Novel clonotypes emerged more often in responders, while non-responders showed more contracted clonotypes after treatment.

Bulk bone marrow was analyzed, and T-cell subsets were not sorted. Bone marrow from about a dozen myelodysplastic syndrome patients was immunosequenced for TCR beta CDR3 regions before and after hypomethylating agent therapy. For longitudinal repertoire tracking, a baseline bone marrow plus two to three bone marrows at different post-treatment timepoints were contributed by each patient. Genomic DNA was isolated from whole bone marrow, and DNA quality was assessed with TapeStation, NanoDrop OneC and PicoGreen assays. The chain is made from TRBV6-5 and TRBJ2-7, and 7 bases in between align with TRBD1. The receptor's source is a human donor with myelodysplastic syndrome. The specimen comprised bone marrow, sampled before or after starting hypomethylating agent treatment for myelodysplastic syndrome (not recorded which). DNA sequence: TGTGCCAGCAGTTACCGACAGGGTTCCCACGAGCAGTACTTC. This is translated as CASSYRQGSHEQYF.